The text below deals with one T cell receptor (beta chain). The antigen is not known. Trimming took off 2 bases at V and 8 bases at J, with 9 bases between the two ends. The CDR3 runs to 12 residues. CDR1 and CDR2 (germline): MDHEN, SYDVKM. The entry originates in a study of cytomegalovirus exposure and HLA in healthy donors. Study conclusions and caveats: In a later analysis, a missense DCLRE1C variant was linked to TCR beta V- and J-gene trimming. A later analysis by the authors found several of the most significant clusters apparently linked to common viral pathogens.

A multiplex PCR was run with 60 Vbeta primers and 13 Jbeta primers. Repertoires were generated with immunoSEQ multiplex PCR, while TCRdb's copy carries only in-frame clones and drops some. This repertoire includes around 140,000 clones. J is TRBJ1-2 and V is TRBV28; D call uncertain. This clonotype was obtained from a woman in her thirties or forties in good health and CMV-seronegative. Sequencing used PBMCs. The CDR3 loop reads CASSLPEAGYTF. The CDR3 DNA reads TGTGCCAGCAGTTTACCGGAGGCAGGCTACACCTTC.